The clone carrying this T cell receptor (beta chain) has just one count. Its antigen remains unknown. Using a J-beta primer mix together with a sample-barcoded 5' primer, a second PCR was run for roughly 7 to 12 cycles. TCRdb processed the 5' RACE reads anew with MiXCR; each CDR3 protein has one entry. This table has approximately 800,000 distinct CDR3 sequences, roughly 50% appearing once. This entry belongs to a study of blood T cells in healthy people across ages. In germline, CDR1 is ENHRY, CDR2 SYGVKD. The CDR3 sequence is 16 residues long. With V trimmed by 2 bases and J by 7 bases, 9 bases remained unmatched. Broader study findings: Not knowing donor CMV status may have confounded expanded clonotype changes. Older age went with lower TCR beta diversity per million T cells, in a roughly linear way.

The chain carries TRBV10-3 and TRBJ2-1; TRBD2 agrees at 9 bases. The receptor's source is a man aged 80 or over in good health. Source material: blood. CDR3 sequence (DNA): TGTGCCATCAGTGAGCCGGGACTAGCAGTACTAAATGAGCAGTTCTTC. Amino acids: CAISEPGLAVLNEQFF.